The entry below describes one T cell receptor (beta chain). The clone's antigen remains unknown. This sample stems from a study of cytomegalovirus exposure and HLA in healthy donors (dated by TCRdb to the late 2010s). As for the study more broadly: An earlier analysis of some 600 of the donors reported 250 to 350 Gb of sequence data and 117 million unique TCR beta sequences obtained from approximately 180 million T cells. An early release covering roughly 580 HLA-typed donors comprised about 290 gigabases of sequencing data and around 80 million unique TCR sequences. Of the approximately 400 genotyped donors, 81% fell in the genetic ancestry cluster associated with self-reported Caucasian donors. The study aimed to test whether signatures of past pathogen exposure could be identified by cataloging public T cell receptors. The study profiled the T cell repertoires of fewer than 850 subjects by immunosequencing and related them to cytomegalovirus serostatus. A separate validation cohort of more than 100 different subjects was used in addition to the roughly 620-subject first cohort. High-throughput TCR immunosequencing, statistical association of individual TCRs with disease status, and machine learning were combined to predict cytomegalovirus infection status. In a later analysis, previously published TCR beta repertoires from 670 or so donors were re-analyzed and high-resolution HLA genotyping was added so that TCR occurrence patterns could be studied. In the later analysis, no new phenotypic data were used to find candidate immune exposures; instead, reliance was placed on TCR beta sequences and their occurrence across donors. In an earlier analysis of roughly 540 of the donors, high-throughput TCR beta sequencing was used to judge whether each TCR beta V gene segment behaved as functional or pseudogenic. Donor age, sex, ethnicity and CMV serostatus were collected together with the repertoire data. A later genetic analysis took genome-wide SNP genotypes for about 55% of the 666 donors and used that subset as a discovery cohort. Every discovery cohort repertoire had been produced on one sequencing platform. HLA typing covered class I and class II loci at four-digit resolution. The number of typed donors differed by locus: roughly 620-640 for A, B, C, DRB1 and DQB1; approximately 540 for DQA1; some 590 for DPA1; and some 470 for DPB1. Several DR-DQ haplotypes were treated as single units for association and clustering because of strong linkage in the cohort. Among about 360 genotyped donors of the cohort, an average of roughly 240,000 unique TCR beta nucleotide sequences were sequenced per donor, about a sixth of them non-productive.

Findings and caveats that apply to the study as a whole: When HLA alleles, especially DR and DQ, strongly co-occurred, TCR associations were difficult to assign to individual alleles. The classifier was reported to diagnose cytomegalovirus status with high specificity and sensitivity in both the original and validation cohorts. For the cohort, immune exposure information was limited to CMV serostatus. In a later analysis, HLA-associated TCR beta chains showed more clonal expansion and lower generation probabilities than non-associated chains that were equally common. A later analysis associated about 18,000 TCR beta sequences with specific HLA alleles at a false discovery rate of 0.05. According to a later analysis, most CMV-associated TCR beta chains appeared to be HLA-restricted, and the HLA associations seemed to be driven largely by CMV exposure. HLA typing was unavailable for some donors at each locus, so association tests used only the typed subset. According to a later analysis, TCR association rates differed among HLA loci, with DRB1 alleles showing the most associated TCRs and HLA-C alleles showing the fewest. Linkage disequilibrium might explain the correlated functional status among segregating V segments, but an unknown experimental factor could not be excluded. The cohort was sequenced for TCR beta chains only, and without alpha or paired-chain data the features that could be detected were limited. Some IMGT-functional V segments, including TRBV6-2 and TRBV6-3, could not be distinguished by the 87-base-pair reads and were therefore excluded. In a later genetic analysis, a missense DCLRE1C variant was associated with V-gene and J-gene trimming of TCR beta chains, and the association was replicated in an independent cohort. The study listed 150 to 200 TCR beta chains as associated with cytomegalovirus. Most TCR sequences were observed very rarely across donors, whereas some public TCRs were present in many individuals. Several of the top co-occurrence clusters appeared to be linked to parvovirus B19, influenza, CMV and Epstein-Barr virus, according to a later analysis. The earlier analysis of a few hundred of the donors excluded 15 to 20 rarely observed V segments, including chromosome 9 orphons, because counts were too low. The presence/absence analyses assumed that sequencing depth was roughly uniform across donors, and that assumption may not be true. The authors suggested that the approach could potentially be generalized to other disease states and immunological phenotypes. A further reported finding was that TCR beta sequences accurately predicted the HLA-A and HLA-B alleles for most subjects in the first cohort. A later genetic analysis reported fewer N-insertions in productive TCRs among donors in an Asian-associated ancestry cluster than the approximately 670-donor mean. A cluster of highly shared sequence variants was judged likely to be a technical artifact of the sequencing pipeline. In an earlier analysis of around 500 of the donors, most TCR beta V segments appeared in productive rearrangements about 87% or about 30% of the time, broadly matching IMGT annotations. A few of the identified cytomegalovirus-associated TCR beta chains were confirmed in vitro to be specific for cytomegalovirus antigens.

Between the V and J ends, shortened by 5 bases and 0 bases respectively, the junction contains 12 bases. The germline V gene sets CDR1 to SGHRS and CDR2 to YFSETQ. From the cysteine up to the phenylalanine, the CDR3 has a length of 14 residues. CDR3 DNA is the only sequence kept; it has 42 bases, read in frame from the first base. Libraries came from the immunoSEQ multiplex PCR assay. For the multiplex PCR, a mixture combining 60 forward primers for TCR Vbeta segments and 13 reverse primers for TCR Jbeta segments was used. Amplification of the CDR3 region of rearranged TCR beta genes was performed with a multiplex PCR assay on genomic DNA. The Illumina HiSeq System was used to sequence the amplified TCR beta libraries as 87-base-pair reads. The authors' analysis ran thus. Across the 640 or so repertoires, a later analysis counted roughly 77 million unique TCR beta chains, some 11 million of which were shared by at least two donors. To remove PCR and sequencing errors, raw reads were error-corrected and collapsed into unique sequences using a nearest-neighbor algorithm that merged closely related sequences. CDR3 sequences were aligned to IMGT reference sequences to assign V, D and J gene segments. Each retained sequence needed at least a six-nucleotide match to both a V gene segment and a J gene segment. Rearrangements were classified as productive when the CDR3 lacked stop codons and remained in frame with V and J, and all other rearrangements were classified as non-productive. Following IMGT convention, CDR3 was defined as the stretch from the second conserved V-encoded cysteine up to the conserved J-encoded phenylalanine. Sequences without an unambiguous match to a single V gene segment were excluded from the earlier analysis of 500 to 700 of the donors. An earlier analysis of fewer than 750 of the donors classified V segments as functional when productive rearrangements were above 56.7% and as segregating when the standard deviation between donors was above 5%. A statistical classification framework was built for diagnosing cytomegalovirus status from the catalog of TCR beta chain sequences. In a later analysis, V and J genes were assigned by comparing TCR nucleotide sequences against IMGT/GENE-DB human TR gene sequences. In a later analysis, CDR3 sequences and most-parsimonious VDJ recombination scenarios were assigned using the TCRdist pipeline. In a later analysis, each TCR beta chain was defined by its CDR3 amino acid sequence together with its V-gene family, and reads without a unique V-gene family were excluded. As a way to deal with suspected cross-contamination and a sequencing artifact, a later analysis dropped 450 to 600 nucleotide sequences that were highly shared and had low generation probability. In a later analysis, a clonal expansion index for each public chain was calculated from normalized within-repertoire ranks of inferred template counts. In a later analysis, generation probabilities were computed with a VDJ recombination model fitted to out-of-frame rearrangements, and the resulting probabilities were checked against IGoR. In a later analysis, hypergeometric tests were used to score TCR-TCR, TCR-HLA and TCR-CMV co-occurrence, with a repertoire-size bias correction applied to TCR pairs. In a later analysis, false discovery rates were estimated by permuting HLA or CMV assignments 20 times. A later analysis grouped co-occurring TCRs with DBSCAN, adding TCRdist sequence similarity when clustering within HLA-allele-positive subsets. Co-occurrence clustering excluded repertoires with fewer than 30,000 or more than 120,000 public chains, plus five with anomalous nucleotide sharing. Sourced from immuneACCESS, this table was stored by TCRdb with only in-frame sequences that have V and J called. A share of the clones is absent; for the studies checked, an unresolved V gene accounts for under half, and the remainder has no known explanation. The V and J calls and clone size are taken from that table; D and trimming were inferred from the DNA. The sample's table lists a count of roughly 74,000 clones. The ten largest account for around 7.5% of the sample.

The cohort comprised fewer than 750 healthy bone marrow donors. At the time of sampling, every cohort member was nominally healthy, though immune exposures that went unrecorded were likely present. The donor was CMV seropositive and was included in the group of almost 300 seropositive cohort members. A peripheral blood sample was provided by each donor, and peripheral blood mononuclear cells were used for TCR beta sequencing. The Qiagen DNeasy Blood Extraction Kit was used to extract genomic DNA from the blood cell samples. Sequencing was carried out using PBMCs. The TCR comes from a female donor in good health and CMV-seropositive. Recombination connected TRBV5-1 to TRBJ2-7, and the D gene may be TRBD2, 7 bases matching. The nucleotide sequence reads TGCGCCAGCAGGAGGGGGACTACCTCCTACGAGCAGTACTTC. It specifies CASRRGTTSYEQYF.